What follows are 24 T cell receptor beta chains derived from one specimen sequenced in a study of shared T cell receptors in the human thymus. Generated by immunoSEQ multiplex PCR, the TCRdb table keeps only in-frame clones and is missing some. This table holds roughly 500,000 clones, around 78% found once. The same data also went into a second study, on human thymus T cells.

Sequencing was carried out using thymocytes. Source of these receptors: a boy less than two years old with a congenital heart defect.

The chain combines TRBV6-4 with TRBJ1-1; a possible D gene is TRBD1 (5 bases). With 9 bases removed from V and 4 bases from J, the gap between germline ends came to 15 bases. The V gene's germline CDR1 is MRHNA and CDR2 SNTAGT. The CDR3 is made up of 13 amino acids. The CDR3 DNA sequence: TGTGCCAGAGGGTTCGGGGGTGCCACTGAAGCTTTCTTT. Translation: CARGFGGATEAFF.

The chain uses TRBV21-1 and TRBJ1-1. TRBV21-1 is tagged as a pseudogene. The length of the CDR3 is 15 residues. As DNA, the CDR3 is TGTGCCAGCAGCAAAGGGGGGGGACAGAACACTGAAGCTTTCTTT. Protein: CASSKGGGQNTEAFF.

This clone has a single count. The chain recombines TRBV18 with TRBJ1-2; D is unresolved. Germline CDR1 is KGHSH and CDR2 is LQKENI. Trimming stripped 6 bases from V and 4 bases from J, with 15 bases between. This CDR3 spans 14 amino acids. CDR3 amino acids: CASSPERGPYGYTF. CDR3 in DNA: TGTGCCAGCTCCCCCGAACGAGGTCCCTATGGCTACACCTTC.

The chain employs TRBV4-2 and TRBJ1-2; 7 bases agree with TRBD1. The germline V gene has CDR1 LGHNA and CDR2 YNFKEQ. V shed 6 bases and J 3 bases; nucleotides not matched to a gene: 7. The length of the CDR3 is 14 residues. The CDR3 sequence: CASSYDRVYYGYTF. CDR3 coding DNA: TGTGCCAGCAGTTATGACAGGGTTTACTATGGCTACACCTTC.

This clone was recorded only once. CDR3 nucleotide sequence: TGTGCCAGCAGCCAAGGCGCCAGACAGAGGAATACAGATACGCAGTATTTT. This gives the protein CASSQGARQRNTDTQYF. The chain carries TRBV4-2 and TRBJ2-3, with TRBD1 as a possible D gene (5 bases). The CDR3 is 17 amino acids. CDR1 LGHNA and CDR2 YNFKEQ come from the germline V gene. Trimming cost V 1 base and J 3 bases, with 17 bases left between them.

The chain is built from TRBV9 and TRBJ2-2; no clear D gene. CDR3 size: 16 residues. CDR1 SGDLS and CDR2 YYNGEE come from the germline V gene. Trimming removed 0 bases from V and 0 bases from J, with 9 bases in between. This CDR3 reads CASSVGPPANTGELFF. DNA for the CDR3: TGTGCCAGCAGCGTAGGGCCCCCAGCGAACACCGGGGAGCTGTTTTTT. The whole variable domain, remainder taken from reference TRBV9 and TRBJ2-2, is DSGVTQTPKHLITATGQRVTLRCSPRSGDLSVYWYQQSLDQGLQFLIQYYNGEERAKGNILERFSAQQFPDLHSELNLSSLELGDSALYFCASSVGPPANTGELFFGEGSRLTVL.

The gene calls are TRBV7-9 and TRBJ1-2, with 8 bases aligning to TRBD1. Germline V CDR1 and CDR2: SEHNR, FQNEAQ (reference sequence). The CDR3 has 16 amino acids. V trimming: 0 bases; J trimming: 8 bases; junction bases outside the gene matches: 11. CDR3 nucleotide sequence: TGTGCCAGCAGCTTAGCGCGGGACAGGCCTGGAGGGGGCTACACCTTC. This translates into CASSLARDRPGGGYTF.

CDR3 loop: CASSHPPTEGRGDEQFF. The CDR3 DNA follows: TGTGCCAGCAGCCATCCCCCCACGGAGGGCCGGGGTGATGAGCAGTTCTTC. The chain is built from TRBV4-2 and TRBJ2-1, with TRBD2 as a possible D gene (6 bases). In germline, CDR1 is LGHNA, CDR2 YNFKEQ. The V end lost 3 bases, the J end lost 8 bases, and 23 bases lay between the germline ends. The CDR3 runs 17 residues.

CDR3 nucleotides: TGTGCCAGCAGTCCACGGGGACAGGGCTCCTACGAGCAGTACTTC. Translated, it gives CASSPRGQGSYEQYF. The gene calls are TRBV6-6 and TRBJ2-7; 9 bases are shared with TRBD1. CDR3 length: 15 amino acids. CDR1 is MNHNY, CDR2 SVGAGI, per germline (reference sequence). V shed 5 bases and J 0 bases; nucleotides not matched to a gene: 5.

This chain joins TRBV4-1 and TRBJ2-5, with 8 positions matching TRBD1. V shed 1 base, J shed 2 bases, and the junction held 6 bases outside the gene matches. CDR3 length equals 16 residues. Germline CDR1 is MGHRA and CDR2 is YSYEKL. The chain's CDR3 is CASSQGQGKRQETQYF. The CDR3, as DNA: TGCGCCAGCAGCCAAGGACAGGGGAAAAGGCAAGAGACCCAGTACTTC.

This clone occurred a few times. The chain couples TRBV27 to TRBJ2-5, with D possibly TRBD2 on 6 matching bases. Germline CDR1 and CDR2: MNHEY and SMNVEV (reference sequence). The V end lost 6 bases, the J end lost 0 bases, and 23 bases lay between the germline ends. The CDR3 length is 18 residues. In nucleotides, the CDR3 is TGTGCCAGCAGCTCCGAACTCCCGGGACTCGCGTACCAAGAGACCCAGTACTTC. Amino acids: CASSSELPGLAYQETQYF.

A few counts support this clone. V usage is TRBV5-6 and J usage is TRBJ1-3; D remains ambiguous. CDR1 and CDR2 (germline): SGHDT, YYEEEE. This CDR3 has 15 amino acids. V lost 2 bases to trimming and J lost 0 bases, with 9 bases between them. The CDR3 loop is CASSFRSNSGNTIYF. CDR3 DNA: TGTGCCAGCAGCTTCAGGTCCAACTCTGGAAACACCATATATTTT.

The sample holds a few counts of this clone. The chain couples TRBV4-1 to TRBJ2-1, with D possibly matching TRBD2 (5 bases). Trimming cost V 1 base and J 9 bases, with 34 bases left between them. The CDR3 length is 21 residues. Germline lookup yields CDR1 MGHRA and CDR2 YSYEKL. Written as DNA, the CDR3 is TGCGCCAGCAGCCAAGCCCCCCCGAGCGGAAAACAACCCCGACGGGAAAGTGAGCAGTTCTTC. Encoded protein: CASSQAPPSGKQPRRESEQFF.

The V gene is TRBV11-2, the J gene TRBJ1-2; TRBD1 might be the D (5 bases). CDR3 length equals 14 residues. V lost 5 bases to trimming and J lost 4 bases, with 14 bases between them. Germline V gene sequence: CDR1 SGHAT, CDR2 FQNNGV. CDR3 region: CASSPRQPLYGYTF. CDR3 in DNA: TGTGCCAGCAGCCCCCGACAGCCTCTCTATGGCTACACCTTC.

The V call is TRBV7-9, the J call TRBJ2-5; tentative D call: TRBD2 (5 bases). The ends were cut back, 1 base at V and 2 bases at J, with 23 bases in the middle. Per germline, CDR1 SEHNR and CDR2 FQNEAQ (reference sequence). This CDR3 comprises 19 residues. The CDR3 sequence is CASSLVEVAWSEIQETQYF. The CDR3 DNA follows: TGTGCCAGCAGCTTAGTGGAGGTGGCCTGGTCGGAAATTCAAGAGACCCAGTACTTC.

This chain uses TRBV28 with TRBJ2-7; D is undetermined. V was trimmed by 2 bases and J by 5 bases, leaving 22 bases between them. Germline V gives CDR1 MDHEN, CDR2 SYDVKM. The CDR3 is 17 amino acids. The CDR3 DNA follows: TGTGCCAGCAGTTTAAGTCCCCGGTCCCCCCGAGGCAACGAGCAGTACTTC. This encodes CASSLSPRSPRGNEQYF.

The V call is TRBV14, the J call TRBJ2-7; D is uncertain. CDR1 is SGHDN, CDR2 FVKESK, per germline. The CDR3 spans 11 residues. Trimming stripped 10 bases from V and 5 bases from J, with 12 bases between. CDR3 in DNA: TGTGCCACCGGAGCAGAACACGAGCAGTACTTC. Its protein product is CATGAEHEQYF. Full variable domain (outside the CDR3, taken from reference TRBV14 and TRBJ2-7): EAGVTQFPSHSVIEKGQTVTLRCDPISGHDNLYWYRRVMGKEIKFLLHFVKESKQDESGMPNNRFLAERTGGTYSTLKVQPAELEDSGVYFCATGAEHEQYFGPGTRLTVT.

This clone came up a few times. This chain joins TRBV28 and TRBJ2-3; D remains ambiguous. Looked up from germline, CDR1 is MDHEN and CDR2 is SYDVKM. Trimming shortened V by 2 bases and J by 6 bases, and 12 bases separated the two germline ends. The length of the CDR3 is 14 residues. CDR3 sequence reads: CASSLGVGRDTQYF. DNA for the CDR3: TGTGCCAGCAGTTTAGGAGTAGGCCGGGATACGCAGTATTTT.

This clone appeared a few times. V is TRBV5-1 and J is TRBJ2-1; 16 nucleotides agree with TRBD2. The CDR3 has 17 residues. The V and J ends lost 4 bases and 5 bases, in that order; junction bases with no gene match: 6. Germline V gene sequence: CDR1 SGHRS, CDR2 YFSETQ. For the CDR3, the DNA is TGCGCCAGCAGCCGGGGACTAGCGGGAGGGTTTGACAATGAGCAGTTCTTC. Its translation: CASSRGLAGGFDNEQFF.

This chain links TRBV30 with TRBJ2-4, with D perhaps matching TRBD1 (5 bases). The CDR3 extends over 14 amino acids. Trimming cost V 3 bases and J 5 bases, with 14 bases left between them. CDR1 GTSNPN and CDR2 SVGIG come from the germline V gene (reference sequence). For the CDR3, the DNA is TGTGCCTGGAGAGAACAGGCCACCGAAAACATTCAGTACTTC. Translated: CAWREQATENIQYF.

The chain's CDR3 is CASSPREGGPYNEQFF. As DNA, the CDR3 is TGTGCCAGCAGCCCCCGGGAGGGAGGGCCCTACAATGAGCAGTTCTTC. V and J are TRBV6-4 and TRBJ2-1, with 8 bases lining up with TRBD2. Trimming cost V 6 bases and J 2 bases; bases outside gene matches: 9. The CDR3 totals 16 residues. CDR1 is MRHNA and CDR2 is SNTAGT in the germline V gene.

The rearrangement joins TRBV14 to TRBJ2-7, with D possibly TRBD2 on 7 matching bases. CDR1 SGHDN and CDR2 FVKESK come from the germline V gene. The CDR3 length is 16 residues. V was clipped by 1 base and J by 2 bases, with 15 bases between them. The CDR3 coding sequence is TGTGCCAGCAGCCAAGGCGCCAGGGAGGGGGCCTACGAGCAGTACTTC. It encodes CASSQGAREGAYEQYF.

This clone has just a few counts. The chain couples TRBV2 to TRBJ1-4; 10 positions match TRBD1. Germline CDR1 and CDR2: SNHLY and FYNNEI. After removal of 6 bases from V and 11 bases from J, the junction contained 9 bases not matched to a gene. This CDR3 contains 14 residues. The CDR3 is CASSGGTGAYKLFF. The CDR3 coding sequence is TGTGCCAGCAGCGGGGGGACAGGGGCCTACAAACTGTTTTTT.

This chain links TRBV19 with TRBJ2-1; TRBD2 matches 7 bases. The germline V gene encodes CDR1 LNHDA and CDR2 SQIVND (reference sequence). The CDR3 consists of 15 residues. Trimming removed 7 bases from V and 4 bases from J; junction bases left unmatched: 10. DNA for the CDR3: TGTGCCAGTAAGCCCGAACGTAGCGGGTACAATGAGCAGTTCTTC. It encodes CASKPERSGYNEQFF.